This is a list of T cell receptor beta chains from one sample in a study of post-analysis software for immune sequencing data. A single record per CDR3 protein comes from TCRdb applying MiXCR to the PCR reads. The sample contains about 770,000 distinct CDR3 sequences, roughly 46% of which appear only once. The material sequenced was blood. These receptors were obtained from a girl between 5 and 17 years old with multiple sclerosis. Each CDR3 is given with its conserved first and last residue. The order of the fields is CDR3 DNA, CDR3 protein, CDR3 length, V gene, J gene, clone size, D gene. A D gene is named only where the DNA matches it firmly. Some rows mark clone size as missing; the rest say once, few, many or name a class of expanded clone.

CDR3 DNA: TGTGCCAGCAGCGGCGGGGGGAACTATGGCTACACCTTC; CDR3 protein: CASSGGGNYGYTF; CDR3 length: 13; V gene: TRBV27; J gene: TRBJ1-2; clone size: .; D gene: .
CDR3 DNA: TGTGCCAGCACCGGGGGCCCAGGGGCTAACTATGGCTACACCTTC; CDR3 protein: CASTGGPGANYGYTF; CDR3 length: 15; V gene: TRBV7-2; J gene: TRBJ1-2; clone size: few; D gene: .
CDR3 DNA: TGCGCCAGCGGCGTGAGGGACGCAAGCTCCTACGAGCAGTACTTC; CDR3 protein: CASGVRDASSYEQYF; CDR3 length: 15; V gene: TRBV5-1; J gene: TRBJ2-7; clone size: .; D gene: .
CDR3 DNA: TGTGCCAGCTCGCCCCGGGACAGCCCCTACGAGCAGTACTTC; CDR3 protein: CASSPRDSPYEQYF; CDR3 length: 14; V gene: TRBV18; J gene: TRBJ2-7; clone size: few; D gene: TRBD1
CDR3 DNA: TGCGCCAGCAGTGACAAAGGAAACGGTGACACAGATACGCAGTATTTT; CDR3 protein: CASSDKGNGDTDTQYF; CDR3 length: 16; V gene: TRBV23-1; J gene: TRBJ2-3; clone size: .; D gene: .
CDR3 DNA: TGTGCCAGCAGCCCGTCTAGGACAGGGATGACCAATACGCAGTATTTT; CDR3 protein: CASSPSRTGMTNTQYF; CDR3 length: 16; V gene: TRBV11-2; J gene: TRBJ2-3; clone size: .; D gene: TRBD1
CDR3 DNA: TGTGCCAGCAGCTCCCCCACGGCTTTGGGGGCCAACGTCCTGACTTTC; CDR3 protein: CASSSPTALGANVLTF; CDR3 length: 16; V gene: TRBV12-3/TRBV12-4; J gene: TRBJ2-6; clone size: few; D gene: .
CDR3 DNA: TGCAGTGCTCGAAACGTACAGGGAGTAGACTATGGCTACACCTTC; CDR3 protein: CSARNVQGVDYGYTF; CDR3 length: 15; V gene: TRBV20-1; J gene: TRBJ1-2; clone size: .; D gene: .
CDR3 DNA: TGCAGCGTTTGGTGGGACACCGAGTTCTTC; CDR3 protein: CSVWWDTEFF; CDR3 length: 10; V gene: TRBV29-1; J gene: TRBJ2-1; clone size: .; D gene: .
CDR3 DNA: TGTGCCAGCAGTTCCATGGCTAGCGGGACTAGCACAGATACGCAGTATTTT; CDR3 protein: CASSSMASGTSTDTQYF; CDR3 length: 17; V gene: TRBV2; J gene: TRBJ2-3; clone size: .; D gene: TRBD2
CDR3 DNA: TGCAGCGTTGAAGATTCCGTGAGCTATGGCTACACCTTC; CDR3 protein: CSVEDSVSYGYTF; CDR3 length: 13; V gene: TRBV29-1; J gene: TRBJ1-2; clone size: .; D gene: .
CDR3 DNA: TGTGCCATCAGTGAGTCGAAAAGCGATCAGCCCCAGCATTTT; CDR3 protein: CAISESKSDQPQHF; CDR3 length: 14; V gene: TRBV10-3; J gene: TRBJ1-5; clone size: .; D gene: .
CDR3 DNA: TGTGCCAGCAGCTTGGAATCGGGAGTTACAGATACGCAGTATTTT; CDR3 protein: CASSLESGVTDTQYF; CDR3 length: 15; V gene: TRBV5-4; J gene: TRBJ2-3; clone size: few; D gene: .
CDR3 DNA: TGTGCCAGCAGAACCCAAGGGGGAAACACTGAAGCTTTCTTT; CDR3 protein: CASRTQGGNTEAFF; CDR3 length: 14; V gene: TRBV3-1; J gene: TRBJ1-1; clone size: .; D gene: .
CDR3 DNA: TGTGCCAGCGCCCGGCGAGGGGGGGGCACTGAAGCTTTCTTT; CDR3 protein: CASARRGGGTEAFF; CDR3 length: 14; V gene: TRBV12-3/TRBV12-4; J gene: TRBJ1-1; clone size: few; D gene: .
CDR3 DNA: TGTGCCAGCAGTTCCTTCGGAGGGGGCAGCGAGCAGTACTTC; CDR3 protein: CASSSFGGGSEQYF; CDR3 length: 14; V gene: TRBV27; J gene: TRBJ2-7; clone size: few; D gene: .
CDR3 DNA: TGTGCCAGCAGCAGCCAGCAAGGGAGCACAGATACGCAGTATTTT; CDR3 protein: CASSSQQGSTDTQYF; CDR3 length: 15; V gene: TRBV7-8; J gene: TRBJ2-3; clone size: few; D gene: .
CDR3 DNA: TGTGCCACCAGTGATTCCGGGACTAGCTTCAATGAGCAGTTCTTC; CDR3 protein: CATSDSGTSFNEQFF; CDR3 length: 15; V gene: TRBV24-1; J gene: TRBJ2-1; clone size: .; D gene: TRBD2
CDR3 DNA: TGTGCCAGCAGCTTAGCAAGGGGTGAAAAACTGTTTTTT; CDR3 protein: CASSLARGEKLFF; CDR3 length: 13; V gene: TRBV7-2; J gene: TRBJ1-4; clone size: .; D gene: .
CDR3 DNA: TGTGCCAGCAGTCCCTGGACAGAGGCTGGCTACACCTTC; CDR3 protein: CASSPWTEAGYTF; CDR3 length: 13; V gene: TRBV27; J gene: TRBJ1-2; clone size: .; D gene: .
CDR3 DNA: TGTGCCAGCACCGTTAGCGGGCCCCCCTACGAGCAGTACTTC; CDR3 protein: CASTVSGPPYEQYF; CDR3 length: 14; V gene: TRBV28; J gene: TRBJ2-7; clone size: .; D gene: TRBD2
CDR3 DNA: TGTGCCAGCAGCCGGGACTTGCTCCAAGAGACCCAGTACTTC; CDR3 protein: CASSRDLLQETQYF; CDR3 length: 14; V gene: TRBV4-2; J gene: TRBJ2-5; clone size: few; D gene: .